Presented here are 7 T cell receptor beta chains from one specimen sequenced in a study of OX40 agonist ivuxolimab in advanced cancers. This table comes from immunoSEQ multiplex PCR, and its TCRdb copy is limited to in-frame clones, with some not included. The sample records approximately 50,000 clones, about 88% being singletons. Material: CD4+ or CD8+ T cells sorted from blood, obtained in a trial of the OX40 agonist ivuxolimab. All receptors come from an adult with an advanced solid tumor such as melanoma, head and neck, liver or kidney cancer.

V and J are TRBV9 and TRBJ2-5, with 9 bases matching TRBD2. The CDR3 is made up of 16 amino acids. Germline CDR1 and CDR2: SGDLS and YYNGEE. J gave up 2 bases and V 2 bases, and 7 bases lay outside the gene matches. In DNA form, the CDR3 reads TGTGCCAGCAGCGTCCTGGCGGGAGGGGTTCAAGAGACCCAGTACTTC. Translation: CASSVLAGGVQETQYF. The full variable domain, with the rest looked up from reference TRBV9 and TRBJ2-5, is DSGVTQTPKHLITATGQRVTLRCSPRSGDLSVYWYQQSLDQGLQFLIQYYNGEERAKGNILERFSAQQFPDLHSELNLSSLELGDSALYFCASSVLAGGVQETQYFGPGTRLLVL.

For this clone: One end of the junction is discordant with germline, which a read error may explain. V and J are TRBV28 and TRBJ1-3; weak D call: TRBD1 (5 bases). Germline CDR1 and CDR2: MDHEN and SYDVKM. The CDR3 length is 15 residues. The CDR3 loop is CASTPPGTSRNTIYF. The CDR3 region has the DNA TGTGCCAGCACCCCCCCCGGGACCTCTCGAAACACCATATATTTT.

The V call is TRBV9, the J call TRBJ1-6; 10 bases are a match to TRBD1. The CDR3 runs to 15 residues. Germline-derived CDR1 and CDR2 are SGDLS and YYNGEE. The junction had 5 bases not matched to a gene; V was cut back by 4 bases and J by 7 bases. CDR3 in DNA: TGTGCCAGCAGCCGGGGACAGGGGAGGAATTCACCCCTCCACTTT. Translating it yields CASSRGQGRNSPLHF.

This clone came up once. The chain uses TRBV10-3 and TRBJ2-1; 11 nucleotides line up with TRBD2. There are 15 residues in the CDR3. Germline CDR1 and CDR2: ENHRY and SYGVKD. Losses at the gene ends were 4 bases for V and 5 bases for J; bases not matched to a gene: 4. CDR3 residues: CAISGVLAGDNEQFF. In DNA, the CDR3 is TGTGCCATCAGTGGGGTACTAGCGGGGGACAATGAGCAGTTCTTC.

The CDR3: CASSNRRLSYNEQFF. The DNA for the CDR3 is TGTGCCAGCAGCAATCGACGCTTGTCCTACAATGAGCAGTTCTTC. V is TRBV7-2 and J is TRBJ2-1; D is unclear. The CDR3 is made up of 15 amino acids. The V end was cut by 5 bases, the J end by 1 base, with 12 bases between. Germline CDR1 SGHTA, CDR2 FQGNSA.

This sequence joins TRBV28 and TRBJ2-3; D unclear. In germline, CDR1 is MDHEN, CDR2 SYDVKM. This CDR3 comprises 14 residues. Trimming stripped 6 bases from V and 4 bases from J, with 14 bases between. CDR3 amino acids: CASRPQSISDTQYF. In DNA, the CDR3 is TGTGCCAGCAGACCCCAATCTATTTCAGATACGCAGTATTTT.

The rearrangement links TRBV5-4 to TRBJ2-2; TRBD1 might be the D (5 bases). The CDR3 consists of 15 residues. The germline gives CDR1 SGHNT, CDR2 YYREEE (reference sequence). Trimming cost V 0 bases and J 2 bases, with 8 bases left between them. The CDR3 protein is CASSLGQGNTGELFF. For the CDR3, the DNA is TGTGCCAGCAGCTTGGGCCAGGGAAACACCGGGGAGCTGTTTTTT.